This entry lists 21 T cell receptor beta chains sequenced from one sample in a study of cytomegalovirus exposure and HLA in healthy donors. Researchers ran the PCR with 60 Vbeta and 13 Jbeta primers. TCRdb's table, derived via immunoSEQ multiplex PCR, lists solely in-frame clones and lacks some. The repertoire includes about 60,000 clones, more than 70% of them detected once, and roughly 1.4% sits in the top ten. The sequenced material came from PBMCs. The receptors shown here come from a man between 18 and 35 years old in good health and CMV-seronegative.

DNA of the CDR3: TGTGCCAGCAGCCTTTCAGGGGCCAACTATGGCTACACCTTC. Translated: CASSLSGANYGYTF. The V and J genes are TRBV7-8 and TRBJ1-2, with TRBD1 as a possible D gene (6 bases). This CDR3 region has 14 residues. Trimming took off 5 bases at V and 2 bases at J, with 12 bases between the two ends. Germline-derived CDR1 and CDR2 are SGHVS and FQNEAQ.

This chain connects TRBV7-6 to TRBJ2-1; 9 nucleotides line up with TRBD1. V lost 5 bases, J lost 2 bases, and 4 bases stayed unmatched. This CDR3 is built from 15 residues. The germline V gene has CDR1 SGHVS and CDR2 FNYEAQ. In DNA form, the CDR3 reads TGTGCCAGCAGCCAGACAGGGGGGCCCTACAATGAGCAGTTCTTC. Translating gives CASSQTGGPYNEQFF.

This chain links TRBV9 with TRBJ1-2; tentative D call: TRBD1 (5 bases). The ends were cut back, 8 bases at V and 4 bases at J, with 21 bases in the middle. The CDR3 is 15 amino acids. Germline V gene lookup returns CDR1 SGDLS and CDR2 YYNGEE. The CDR3, as DNA: TGTGCCAGTACCGACTCCGGAGGGGTATCCTATGGCTACACCTTC. Its translation: CASTDSGGVSYGYTF. The complete variable domain, with remaining parts taken from reference TRBV9 and TRBJ1-2, reads DSGVTQTPKHLITATGQRVTLRCSPRSGDLSVYWYQQSLDQGLQFLIQYYNGEERAKGNILERFSAQQFPDLHSELNLSSLELGDSALYFCASTDSGGVSYGYTFGSGTRLTVV.

This chain connects TRBV12-5 to TRBJ2-5; D perhaps matches TRBD1 (5 bases). Trimming took off 7 bases at V and 4 bases at J, with 19 bases between the two ends. Germline CDR1 reads LGHNT; CDR2 reads FRNRAP. The CDR3 length is 15 residues. The CDR3 here is CASAPHGARGETQYF. The CDR3 DNA reads TGTGCTAGTGCCCCGCATGGGGCGCGAGGAGAGACCCAGTACTTC.

This clone was observed a few times. The V gene is TRBV28, the J gene TRBJ2-5, with 8 bases fitting TRBD2. Germline CDR1 and CDR2: MDHEN and SYDVKM. The V and J ends lost 7 bases and 5 bases, in that order; junction bases with no gene match: 6. The CDR3 spans 13 residues. CDR3 sequence: CASNLGRDETQYF. The CDR3 bases are TGTGCCAGCAATCTCGGGAGGGACGAGACCCAGTACTTC.

The chain uses TRBV4-1 and TRBJ1-4; D not resolved. The germline gives CDR1 MGHRA, CDR2 YSYEKL. The CDR3 loop spans 15 amino acids. V shed 4 bases and J shed 6 bases, with 15 bases lying between them. The CDR3 sequence is CASSPSSVGYEKLFF. As DNA, the CDR3 is TGCGCCAGCAGCCCCTCGAGCGTCGGGTATGAAAAACTGTTTTTT.

The chain links TRBV5-6 to TRBJ2-7, with 8 bases that match TRBD1. V lost 5 bases to trimming and J lost 2 bases; unmatched junction nucleotides: 9. Per the germline V gene, CDR1 is SGHDT and CDR2 is YYEEEE. There are 15 residues in the CDR3. The CDR3 is CASSLPTGVTYEQYF. Here the CDR3 DNA reads TGTGCCAGCAGTCTTCCGACAGGGGTAACCTACGAGCAGTACTTC.

V and J are TRBV30 and TRBJ1-4; 9 nucleotides align to TRBD1. The CDR3 length is 14 residues. Trimming took 5 bases from V and 5 from J; bases not matched to a gene: 6. Germline lookup yields CDR1 GTSNPN and CDR2 SVGIG (reference sequence). In nucleotides, the CDR3 is TGTGCCTGGGACCTCGGGACAGGGAATGAAAAACTGTTTTTT. It codes for CAWDLGTGNEKLFF.

The V and J genes are TRBV6-5 and TRBJ1-1; D is ambiguous. The length of the CDR3 is 16 residues. With 2 bases removed from V and 6 bases from J, the gap between germline ends came to 19 bases. CDR1 MNHEY and CDR2 SVGAGI come from the germline V gene. For the CDR3, the DNA is TGTGCCAGCAGTTACCCTCTTACATCGGGGTCCGCTGAAGCTTTCTTT. The encoded protein is CASSYPLTSGSAEAFF.

V gene TRBV28 combines with J gene TRBJ1-6, with D perhaps TRBD1 (6 bases). V was trimmed by 7 bases and J by 8 bases, leaving 18 bases between them. Germline lookup yields CDR1 MDHEN and CDR2 SYDVKM. The CDR3 runs to 15 residues. CDR3 amino acids: CASITPGVLYSPLHF. The CDR3 DNA reads TGTGCCAGCATTACTCCAGGGGTTTTGTATTCACCCCTCCACTTT.

This chain joins TRBV30 and TRBJ1-4, with 10 bases aligning to TRBD1. The CDR3 has 14 amino acids. With 3 bases clipped from V and 8 bases from J, the junction kept 6 bases outside the gene matches. CDR1 and CDR2 (germline): GTSNPN, SVGIG (reference sequence). The CDR3 bases are TGTGCCTGGAGCCTAGGACAGGGGGGCGAAAAACTGTTTTTT. It translates to CAWSLGQGGEKLFF.

The CDR3 bases are TGTGCCAGCAGCGTTTTGGAAGCGGGGGGGCCTATCGATGAGCAGTTCTTC. Its protein product is CASSVLEAGGPIDEQFF. V is TRBV9 and J is TRBJ2-1; the match to TRBD2 covers 10 bases. Germline loops: CDR1 SGDLS, CDR2 YYNGEE. V lost 2 bases, J lost 8 bases, and 13 bases stayed unmatched. CDR3 size: 17 residues.

This clone occurred a few times. The gene calls are TRBV14 and TRBJ2-1; D may be TRBD1 (6 bases). This CDR3 is 14 amino acids long. CDR1 is SGHDN, CDR2 FVKESK, per germline. V was trimmed by 6 bases and J by 5 bases, leaving 14 bases between them. CDR3 coding DNA: TGTGCCAGCAGGCATCAGGGACAAAACAATGAGCAGTTCTTC. This codes for CASRHQGQNNEQFF.

Comment on this clone: Compared with germline, one end of the junction differs, possibly owing to a read error. The rearrangement uses TRBV11-1 and TRBJ2-6; weak D call: TRBD1 (5 bases). This CDR3 contains 15 residues. Looked up from germline, CDR1 is SGHAT and CDR2 is FQDESV (reference sequence). The CDR3 reads CASSPRVAGANVPTF. The CDR3 nucleotides read TGTGCCAGCAGCCCCAGGGTTGCTGGGGCCAACGTCCCGACTTTC.

This clone occurred once. The V gene is TRBV7-8, the J gene TRBJ2-5; 9 bases match TRBD2. CDR3 size: 16 residues. Per the germline V gene, CDR1 is SGHVS and CDR2 is FQNEAQ. Trimming took 6 bases from V and 2 from J; bases not matched to a gene: 10. In DNA form, the CDR3 reads TGTGCCAGCAGACCAAAGCGGGGGGCACCACAAGAGACCCAGTACTTC. This gives the protein CASRPKRGAPQETQYF.

This clone was found a few times. The CDR3 is CASSGSGGDLDTQYF. For the CDR3, the DNA is TGTGCCAGCAGTGGTAGCGGGGGGGACCTCGATACGCAGTATTTT. This rearrangement joins TRBV6-1 to TRBJ2-3; 11 bases are shared with TRBD2. CDR1 and CDR2 (germline): MNHNS, SASEGT. This CDR3 is built from 15 residues. V shed 4 bases and J 6 bases; nucleotides not matched to a gene: 6.

The rearrangement links TRBV7-3 to TRBJ1-1, with 8 bases matching TRBD1. Germline values: CDR1 SGHTA, CDR2 FQGTGA. V shed 7 bases and J 5 bases; nucleotides not matched to a gene: 6. This CDR3 is built from 13 residues. The chain's CDR3 is CASTQTGGTEAFF. CDR3 bases: TGTGCCAGCACCCAAACAGGGGGGACTGAAGCTTTCTTT. The entire variable domain, with the rest obtained from reference TRBV7-3 and TRBJ1-1, is as follows: GAGVSQTPSNKVTEKGKYVELRCDPISGHTALYWYRQSLGQGPEFLIYFQGTGAADDSGLPNDRFFAVRPEGSVSTLKIQRTERGDSAVYLCASTQTGGTEAFFGQGTRLTVV.

The count of this clone is one. The rearrangement links TRBV9 to TRBJ2-7; D possibly corresponds to TRBD1 (5 bases). Germline values: CDR1 SGDLS, CDR2 YYNGEE. The CDR3 totals 15 residues. The V end was cut by 0 bases, the J end by 6 bases, with 16 bases between. CDR3: CASSVVGQGFSEQYF. DNA for the CDR3: TGTGCCAGCAGCGTAGTAGGCCAGGGTTTCAGCGAGCAGTACTTC.

The chain employs TRBV5-6 and TRBJ2-3; D may be TRBD1 (6 bases). Germline V CDR1 and CDR2: SGHDT, YYEEEE. This CDR3 contains 16 residues. Between the trimmed V and J ends, which lost 7 bases and 0 bases, there was a span of 18 bases. CDR3 loop: CASSGTIASSTDTQYF. CDR3 bases: TGTGCCAGCTCCGGGACAATCGCAAGCAGCACAGATACGCAGTATTTT.

The J gene is TRBJ2-5, the V gene TRBV5-1, with 9 bases lining up with TRBD2. The J call could be wrong; TRBJ2-7 is a better fit for the DNA end. Germline V gene sequence: CDR1 SGHRS, CDR2 YFSETQ. The CDR3 is made up of 15 amino acids. CDR3 bases: TGCGCCAGCAGCCGTTCGAGCGGGGGGATCTACGAGCAGTACTTC. Protein: CASSRSSGGIYEQYF.

The chain links TRBV5-1 to TRBJ2-5; 9 bases map to TRBD2. Trimming took 2 bases from V and 11 from J; bases not matched to a gene: 10. Germline V gene data show CDR1 as SGHRS and CDR2 as YFSETQ. The CDR3 is 14 amino acids. The CDR3 spells CASSFLVAGGEQYF. The CDR3 DNA reads TGCGCCAGCAGCTTCCTGGTCGCGGGAGGGGAGCAGTACTTC.